The 21 T cell receptor beta chains below all came from one sample that was sequenced in a study of T-cell reconstitution after alpha-beta-depleted transplantation in children. Library preparation (for TCRbeta) was performed with unique molecular identifiers. A single record per CDR3 protein comes from TCRdb applying MiXCR to the PCR reads. This table holds 200,000 to 250,000 distinct CDR3 sequences, around 12% found once. The material was PBMCs from the stem cell graft donor, obtained from the stem cell graft. Source of these receptors: a human donor who donated a stem cell graft to a child with acute lymphoblastic leukemia.

This clonotype appeared many times. The CDR3 DNA sequence: TGTGCCAGCAGCGCCTCACAGAATGAAAAACTGTTTTTT. As protein: CASSASQNEKLFF. This chain links TRBV9 with TRBJ1-4; D not certain. The CDR3 sequence is 13 residues long. CDR1 and CDR2 (germline): SGDLS, YYNGEE. V lost 3 bases and J 5 bases, leaving 8 bases between the germline ends.

The sample holds many counts of this clonotype. This chain uses TRBV7-8 with TRBJ2-7; D is uncertain. This CDR3 has 12 amino acids. Trimming cost V 6 bases and J 7 bases, with 13 bases left between them. CDR1 and CDR2 (germline): SGHVS, FQNEAQ. CDR3 amino acids: CASSSISGEQYF. CDR3 nucleotides: TGTGCCAGCAGTTCTATCTCTGGGGAGCAGTACTTC.

The chain is built from TRBV6-5 and TRBJ2-1, with 7 bases aligning to TRBD2. Unmatched junction bases numbered 14, after V lost 3 bases and J lost 0 bases. Germline CDR1 and CDR2: MNHEY and SVGAGI. There are 19 residues in the CDR3. The CDR3 spells CASSYSAGLLISSYNEQFF. The CDR3 nucleotides are TGTGCCAGCAGTTATTCCGCGGGACTACTGATAAGCTCCTACAATGAGCAGTTCTTC.

This clonotype was seen at least ten times. The chain recombines TRBV6-1 with TRBJ2-2, with 8 bases matching TRBD1. This CDR3 is 15 amino acids long. V was clipped by 7 bases and J by 4 bases; unmatched bases: 8. In germline, CDR1 is MNHNS, CDR2 SASEGT. The DNA for the CDR3 is TGTGCCAGCAAGCCGGACAGGGCGGGCACCGGGGAGCTGTTTTTT. Translating gives CASKPDRAGTGELFF.

This clonotype was counted many times. This chain joins TRBV4-3 and TRBJ2-1; TRBD1 matches at 8 bases. V was pared by 4 bases and J by 9 bases, with 8 bases of the junction left unmatched. This CDR3 is built from 14 residues. CDR1 is LGHNA and CDR2 is YSLEER in the germline V gene. CDR3 DNA sequence: TGCGCCAGCAGCCTTTCACAGGGGGGCACTGAGCAGTTCTTC. This translates into CASSLSQGGTEQFF.

This clonotype was seen at least ten times. The V and J genes are TRBV6-6 and TRBJ2-1; a possible D gene is TRBD2 (5 bases). The CDR3 loop spans 11 amino acids. V gave up 11 bases and J gave up 3 bases, with 8 bases separating them. Germline CDR1 and CDR2: MNHNY and SVGAGI (reference sequence). DNA of the CDR3: TGTGCCTCGGGAAACTACAATGAGCAGTTCTTC. It encodes CASGNYNEQFF.

At least ten counts were recorded for this clonotype. V is TRBV20-1 and J is TRBJ1-5; 8 bases fit TRBD1. The CDR3 has 14 residues. V lost 6 bases and J lost 0; bases outside the gene matches: 4. The germline gives CDR1 DFQATT, CDR2 SNEGSKA (reference sequence). The CDR3 reads CSAGDRYSNQPQHF. The CDR3 DNA sequence: TGCAGTGCAGGGGACAGGTATAGCAATCAGCCCCAGCATTTT.

In its sample, this clonotype was seen many times. The chain recombines TRBV20-1 with TRBJ2-7; TRBD1 agrees at 9 bases. V shed 5 bases and J 5 bases; nucleotides not matched to a gene: 10. Germline V CDR1 and CDR2: DFQATT, SNEGSKA (reference sequence). The CDR3 covers 14 residues. This chain's CDR3 is CSAGPGQGIHEQYF. The DNA of the CDR3 is TGCAGTGCTGGCCCGGGACAGGGTATCCACGAGCAGTACTTC.

The CDR3 sequence is CASSPTGSASYNEQFF. The CDR3 nucleotides are TGTGCCAGCAGCCCAACCGGCAGCGCCTCCTACAATGAGCAGTTCTTC. This chain joins TRBV7-3 and TRBJ2-1, with D hard to call. Germline V lookup: CDR1 SGHTA, CDR2 FQGTGA. Trimming took off 5 bases at V and 0 bases at J, with 14 bases between the two ends. This CDR3 has 16 amino acids.

This clonotype was recorded many times. The CDR3 DNA is TGTGCCAGCAGTGAAGCGGGTCCGGGGAGCCTGACCTCCTACAATGAGCAGTTCTTC. Translating it yields CASSEAGPGSLTSYNEQFF. The rearrangement uses TRBV6-1 and TRBJ2-1, with D perhaps matching TRBD2 (5 bases). V was clipped by 0 bases and J by 0 bases, with 18 bases between them. The germline gives CDR1 MNHNS, CDR2 SASEGT. The CDR3 has 19 residues.

This clonotype was detected ten times or more. V is TRBV18 and J is TRBJ2-4; tentative D call: TRBD1 (6 bases). The CDR3 is 20 residues long. V lost 6 bases, J lost 1 base, and 28 bases lay in between. CDR1 and CDR2 (germline): KGHSH, LQKENI. CDR3 protein: CASSHLTYGTPEGAKNIQYF. The CDR3 DNA reads TGTGCCAGCTCCCATCTTACTTACGGGACACCCGAAGGGGCCAAAAACATTCAGTACTTC.

This clonotype was seen at least ten times. The CDR3 sequence: CASSVYGLGELFF. The CDR3 bases are TGTGCCAGCAGCGTATACGGCTTAGGGGAGCTGTTTTTT. V and J are TRBV9 and TRBJ2-2, with no clear D. This CDR3 comprises 13 residues. V lost 1 base, J lost 8 bases, and 9 bases lay in between. The germline V gene has CDR1 SGDLS and CDR2 YYNGEE. Based on the CDR3 plus reference TRBV9 and TRBJ2-2, the full variable domain is DSGVTQTPKHLITATGQRVTLRCSPRSGDLSVYWYQQSLDQGLQFLIQYYNGEERAKGNILERFSAQQFPDLHSELNLSSLELGDSALYFCASSVYGLGELFFGEGSRLTVL.

This clonotype was seen many times. The CDR3 loop is CASSLGQGSSDEQFF. CDR3 DNA: TGTGCCAGCAGCTTAGGACAGGGAAGTAGCGATGAGCAGTTCTTC. This chain connects TRBV5-4 to TRBJ2-1; TRBD1 agrees at 8 bases. Germline V gene sequence: CDR1 SGHNT, CDR2 YYREEE (reference sequence). V gave up 2 bases and J gave up 8 bases; unmatched junction bases: 9. The CDR3 consists of 15 residues. Looking up the rest from reference TRBV5-4 and TRBJ2-1 gives the full variable domain: ETGVTQSPTHLIKTRGQQVTLRCSSQSGHNTVSWYQQALGQGPQFIFQYYREEENGRGNFPPRFSGLQFPNYSSELNVNALELDDSALYLCASSLGQGSSDEQFFGPGTRLTVL.

In regard to this clonotype: This may be a read error, as it is one base from a much larger clone. This chain joins TRBV29-1 and TRBJ2-4; no clear D gene. Germline V lookup: CDR1 SQVTM, CDR2 ANQGSEA. The CDR3 spans 13 residues. V dropped 5 bases and J dropped 6 bases, with 14 bases sitting between them. Written as DNA, the CDR3 is TGCAGCGTTTCAATGAGGTCCACAAACATTCAGTACTTC. Translation gives CSVSMRSTNIQYF.

The V and J genes are TRBV30 and TRBJ1-5, with D hard to call. Per the germline V gene, CDR1 is GTSNPN and CDR2 is SVGIG (reference sequence). V lost 3 bases and J 0 bases, leaving 6 bases between the germline ends. This CDR3 is built from 13 residues. CDR3 DNA sequence: TGTGCCTGGAGCACAGCTAGCAATCAGCCCCAGCATTTT. This translates into CAWSTASNQPQHF.

This clonotype was observed many times. This chain links TRBV20-1 with TRBJ1-5, with D possibly matching TRBD1 (5 bases). Germline loops: CDR1 DFQATT, CDR2 SNEGSKA (reference sequence). The CDR3 runs to 14 residues. Between the trimmed V and J ends, which lost 0 bases and 4 bases, there was a span of 10 bases. CDR3 sequence (DNA): TGCAGTGCTAGAGATGGGACGGTAAATCAGCCCCAGCATTTT. Its protein is CSARDGTVNQPQHF.

This clonotype was seen at least ten times. The chain recombines TRBV3-1 with TRBJ2-5; D might be TRBD1 (5 bases). The CDR3 is 15 amino acids. Germline V gene data show CDR1 as LGHDT and CDR2 as YNNKEL (reference sequence). Trimming removed 0 bases at V and 0 bases at J, with 8 bases between. CDR3 sequence reads: CASSQEPGYQETQYF. The CDR3 nucleotides read TGTGCCAGCAGCCAAGAACCAGGGTACCAAGAGACCCAGTACTTC.

Concerning this clonotype: This could be a read error, since a much larger clone is one nucleotide away. The J gene is TRBJ1-5, the V gene TRBV7-2; 7 bases are shared with TRBD1. Gene TRBJ2-3 matches the end of the DNA better, so the J call may be wrong. There are 16 residues in the CDR3. Germline assignment: CDR1 SGHTA and CDR2 FQGNSA. As DNA, the CDR3 is TGTGCCAGCAGCCTGCTAGGGACAGCTAGCAATCAGCCCCAGTATTTT. This encodes CASSLLGTASNQPQYF.

At least ten counts were recorded for this clonotype. This chain links TRBV7-2 with TRBJ2-7, with D unclear. There are 13 residues in the CDR3. The V and J ends lost 1 base and 4 bases respectively, with 8 bases between them. Germline values: CDR1 SGHTA, CDR2 FQGNSA. The CDR3 DNA reads TGTGCCAGCAGCTTAGGCCCCGGATACGAGCAGTACTTC. Protein: CASSLGPGYEQYF.

This clonotype was detected only a few times. The J gene is TRBJ1-2, the V gene TRBV12-3 or TRBV12-4; weak D call: TRBD1 (5 bases). The CDR3 totals 15 residues. V dropped 6 bases and J dropped 4 bases, with 18 bases sitting between them. The CDR3 DNA reads TGTGCCAGCAGCAATGGACCCGAGGGACCCTATGGCTACACCTTC. Its translation: CASSNGPEGPYGYTF.

This clonotype was seen only once. A much larger clone lies a single base off, so this may be a read error. The V and J genes are TRBV20-1 and TRBJ2-1; the match to TRBD1 covers 9 bases. In germline, CDR1 is DFQATT, CDR2 SNEGSKA (reference sequence). This CDR3 is 15 amino acids long. CDR3 bases: TGCAGTGCTAGTATGGACAGGGGAATCTACAATGGGCAGTTCTTC. It yields the protein CSASMDRGIYNGQFF.